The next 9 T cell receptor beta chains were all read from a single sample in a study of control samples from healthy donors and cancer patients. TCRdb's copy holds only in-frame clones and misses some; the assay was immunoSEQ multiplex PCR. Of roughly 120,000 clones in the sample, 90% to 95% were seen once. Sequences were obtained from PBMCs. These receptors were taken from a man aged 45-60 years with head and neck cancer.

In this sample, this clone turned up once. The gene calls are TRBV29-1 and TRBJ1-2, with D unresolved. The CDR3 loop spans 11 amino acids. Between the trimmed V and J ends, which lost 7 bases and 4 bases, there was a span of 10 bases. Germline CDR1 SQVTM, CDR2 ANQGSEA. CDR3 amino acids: CSGDTIYGYTF. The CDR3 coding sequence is TGCAGCGGTGACACAATCTATGGCTACACCTTC.

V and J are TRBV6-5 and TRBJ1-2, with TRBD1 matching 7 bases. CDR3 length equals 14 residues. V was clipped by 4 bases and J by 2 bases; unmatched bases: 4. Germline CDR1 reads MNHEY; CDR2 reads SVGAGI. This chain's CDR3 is CASSSQQGNYGYTF. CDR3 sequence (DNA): TGTGCCAGCAGTTCCCAACAGGGGAACTATGGCTACACCTTC.

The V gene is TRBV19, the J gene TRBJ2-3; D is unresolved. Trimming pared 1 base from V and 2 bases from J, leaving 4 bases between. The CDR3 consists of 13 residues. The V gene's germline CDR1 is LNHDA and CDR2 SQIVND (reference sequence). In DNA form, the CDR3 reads TGTGCCAGTAGTATAGTCATCACAGATACGCAGTATTTT. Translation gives CASSIVITDTQYF.

The CDR3 reads CAWSPGGGNSPLHF. The CDR3 nucleotides read TGTGCCTGGAGCCCAGGGGGGGGTAATTCACCCCTCCACTTT. This chain uses TRBV30 with TRBJ1-6; 7 bases agree with TRBD1. The germline V gene encodes CDR1 GTSNPN and CDR2 SVGIG (reference sequence). The CDR3 sequence is 14 residues long. The V segment lost 3 bases and the J segment 6 bases; nucleotides outside the gene matches: 5.

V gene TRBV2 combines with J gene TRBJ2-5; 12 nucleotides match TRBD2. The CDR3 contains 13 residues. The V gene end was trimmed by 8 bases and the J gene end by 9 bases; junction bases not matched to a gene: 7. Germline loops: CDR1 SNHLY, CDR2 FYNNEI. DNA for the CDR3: TGTGCCAGCGGGACTAGCGGGTCCACGGCCCAGTACTTC. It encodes CASGTSGSTAQYF.

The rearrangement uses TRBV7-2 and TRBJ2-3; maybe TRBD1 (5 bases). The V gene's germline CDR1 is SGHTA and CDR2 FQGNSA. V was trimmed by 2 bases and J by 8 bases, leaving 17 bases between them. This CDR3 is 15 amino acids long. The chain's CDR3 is CASSLIPGPTVTQYF. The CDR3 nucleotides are TGTGCCAGCAGCTTAATTCCAGGGCCAACCGTTACGCAGTATTTT.

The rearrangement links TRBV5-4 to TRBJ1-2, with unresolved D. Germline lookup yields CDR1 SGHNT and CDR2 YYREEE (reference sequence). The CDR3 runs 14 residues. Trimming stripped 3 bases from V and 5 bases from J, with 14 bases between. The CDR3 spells CASSSDPLRYGYTF. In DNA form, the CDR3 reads TGTGCCAGCAGCTCGGACCCCTTACGGTATGGCTACACCTTC.

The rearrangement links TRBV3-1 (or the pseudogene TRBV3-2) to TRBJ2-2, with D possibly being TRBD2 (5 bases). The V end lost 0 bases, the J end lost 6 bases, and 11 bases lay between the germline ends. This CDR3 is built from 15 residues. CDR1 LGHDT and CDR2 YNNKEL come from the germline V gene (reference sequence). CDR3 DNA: TGTGCCAGCAGCCAAGACCTATCGAGGGCCGGGGAGCTGTTTTTT. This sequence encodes CASSQDLSRAGELFF.

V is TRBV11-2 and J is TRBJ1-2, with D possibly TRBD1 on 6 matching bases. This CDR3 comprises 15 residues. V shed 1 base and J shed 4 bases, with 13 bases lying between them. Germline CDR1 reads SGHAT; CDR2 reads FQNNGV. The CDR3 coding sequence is TGTGCCAGCAGCTTAGGATCCGACAGGATCTATGGCTACACCTTC. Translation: CASSLGSDRIYGYTF.